The 17 T cell receptor beta chains below all came from one sample that was sequenced in a study of molecular identifiers for immune sequencing clone quantification. Each CDR3 protein gets one entry after TCRdb re-called the PCR reads with MiXCR. Among about 640,000 distinct CDR3 sequences, just under 20% were seen once, and the ten largest hold around 0.9%. Sequencing was carried out using naive CD8+ T cells from blood, with Jurkat cell RNA spiked in. The subset here: FACS-sorted CD8+CD4-CCR7+CD45RA+ naive T cells. All receptors derive from a human donor in good health. Some libraries in this study had Jurkat cell RNA spiked in.

V gene TRBV20-1 combines with J gene TRBJ1-5; 8 nucleotides agree with TRBD1. The CDR3 is made up of 17 amino acids. Trimming removed 2 bases from V and 0 bases from J; junction bases left unmatched: 9. Germline CDR1 reads DFQATT; CDR2 reads SNEGSKA (reference sequence). CDR3 in amino acids: CSARLRDRSYSNQPQHF. For the CDR3, the DNA is TGCAGTGCTAGACTTCGGGACAGGAGCTATAGCAATCAGCCCCAGCATTTT.

This clonotype has at least ten counts. V gene TRBV10-3 combines with J gene TRBJ2-2, with D hard to call. V was cut by 11 bases and J by 4 bases, with 11 bases left in between. The CDR3 totals 12 residues. Germline V gene sequence: CDR1 ENHRY, CDR2 SYGVKD. For the CDR3, the DNA is TGTGCCGTAAAGGATGGCACCGGGGAGCTGTTTTTT. It is translated as CAVKDGTGELFF.

At least ten counts were recorded for this clonotype. The rearrangement joins TRBV5-1 to TRBJ2-7; no reliable D call. Per the germline V gene, CDR1 is SGHRS and CDR2 is YFSETQ. The CDR3 has 14 residues. Between the trimmed V and J ends, which lost 0 bases and 2 bases, there was a span of 9 bases. DNA of the CDR3: TGCGCCAGCAGCTTGGTTGCGGCCACCTACGAGCAGTACTTC. It yields the protein CASSLVAATYEQYF.

There are a few counts of this clonotype. The J gene is TRBJ1-5, the V gene TRBV12-3 or TRBV12-4; 10 bases are a match to TRBD1. CDR3 length equals 16 residues. V shed 5 bases and J 9 bases; nucleotides not matched to a gene: 13. The CDR3 DNA reads as TGTGCCAGCAGTCCCTCGGACAGGGGGGCCCGGGGGCCCCAGCATTTT. It is translated as CASSPSDRGARGPQHF.

This clonotype occurred many times. V is TRBV7-9 and J is TRBJ1-4; D is unclear. Germline lookup yields CDR1 SEHNR and CDR2 FQNEAQ (reference sequence). The V end was cut by 5 bases, the J end by 5 bases, with 12 bases between. This CDR3 has 14 residues. CDR3 in DNA: TGTGCCAGCAGCCCCCCCCCCGACAATGAAAAACTGTTTTTT. As protein: CASSPPPDNEKLFF.

This clonotype was detected ten times or more. DNA for the CDR3: TGCGCCAGCAGCGTTGGAGGTGTAAATACCTACGAGCAGTACTTC. Its protein is CASSVGGVNTYEQYF. The chain couples TRBV5-1 to TRBJ2-7; a weak D match, TRBD2 (5 bases). Germline assignment: CDR1 SGHRS and CDR2 YFSETQ. The CDR3 loop spans 15 amino acids. V was pared by 4 bases and J by 2 bases, with 16 bases between.

Remarks on this clonotype: The junction differs from germline at one of its ends, possibly a read error. The chain links TRBV5-3 to TRBJ2-3; 7 bases map to TRBD2. TRBV5-3 is annotated as an ORF whose role is uncertain. The CDR3 runs to 16 residues. CDR3 region: CASSLAGGGSTDTLYF. The CDR3 bases are TGTGCCAGCAGCTTGGCTGGAGGCGGGAGCACAGATACGCTGTATTTT.

There are many counts of this clonotype. The chain joins TRBV4-3 to TRBJ2-1; TRBD1 might be the D (6 bases). Germline V lookup: CDR1 LGHNA, CDR2 YSLEER. V was shortened by 4 bases and J by 0 bases, with 16 bases between the two germline ends. The CDR3 is made up of 17 amino acids. The CDR3 here is CASSRTRTESSYNEQFF. The CDR3 DNA follows: TGCGCCAGCAGCCGCACGAGGACAGAGAGCTCCTACAATGAGCAGTTCTTC.

This clonotype was observed a few times. The chain links TRBV2 to TRBJ2-1, with D possibly TRBD1 on 6 matching bases. Trimming stripped 8 bases from V and 5 bases from J, with 16 bases between. The CDR3 loop spans 14 amino acids. Germline CDR1 and CDR2: SNHLY and FYNNEI. The CDR3 is CASRRSQGDNEQFF. CDR3 in DNA: TGTGCCAGCCGACGATCACAGGGTGACAATGAGCAGTTCTTC.

As concerns this clonotype: This sequence may be a read error, since a much larger clone differs from it by one base. The chain employs TRBV25-1 and TRBJ1-4; no firm D call. This CDR3 region has 17 residues. V was clipped by 4 bases and J by 4 bases, with 19 bases between them. Per germline, CDR1 MGHDK and CDR2 SYGVNS. The chain's CDR3 is CASSASLHGGVNEKLFF. The CDR3, as DNA: TGTGCCAGCAGTGCCTCCTTACATGGAGGAGTTAATGAAAAACTGTTTTTT.

The chain joins TRBV7-8 to TRBJ2-7, with TRBD1 matching over 11 bases. The CDR3 length is 16 residues. The V gene end was trimmed by 1 base and the J gene end by 4 bases; junction bases not matched to a gene: 6. CDR1 SGHVS and CDR2 FQNEAQ come from the germline V gene. CDR3 coding DNA: TGTGCCAGCAGCTTAGGGTTCGGACAGGGGGCGTACGAGCAGTACTTC. Translating it yields CASSLGFGQGAYEQYF.

In its sample, this clonotype was seen many times. This chain uses TRBV2 with TRBJ1-4; 7 positions match TRBD1. The CDR3 is made up of 14 amino acids. Losses at the gene ends were 3 bases for V and 4 bases for J; bases not matched to a gene: 2. In germline, CDR1 is SNHLY, CDR2 FYNNEI. The CDR3 DNA reads as TGTGCCAGCAGTGAGACAGGGCGTAATGAAAAACTGTTTTTT. Its translation: CASSETGRNEKLFF.

This clonotype occurred many times. The rearrangement joins TRBV20-1 to TRBJ2-7; 8 bases agree with TRBD2. V trimming: 6 bases; J trimming: 1 base; junction bases outside the gene matches: 2. The length of the CDR3 is 12 residues. Germline loops: CDR1 DFQATT, CDR2 SNEGSKA (reference sequence). Here the CDR3 reads CSAREGSYEQYF. Written as DNA, the CDR3 is TGCAGTGCCCGGGAGGGTTCCTACGAGCAGTACTTC.

The chain combines TRBV6-6 with TRBJ2-1; 8 nucleotides match TRBD2. The trim removed 5 bases at V and 8 bases at J, leaving 11 bases unmatched. CDR1 is MNHNY and CDR2 is SVGAGI in the germline V gene (reference sequence). This CDR3 has 15 amino acids. CDR3 sequence (DNA): TGTGCCAGCAGTCCACCGGGACTAGATGACGATGAGCAGTTCTTC. Protein product: CASSPPGLDDDEQFF.

Many counts were recorded for this clonotype. This chain links TRBV11-2 with TRBJ2-4, with D possibly being TRBD1 or TRBD2 (6 bases each). Germline V gene data show CDR1 as SGHAT and CDR2 as FQNNGV. V was trimmed by 5 bases and J by 3 bases, leaving 20 bases between them. This CDR3 has 17 residues. CDR3: CASSQGLDGGGKNIQYF. CDR3 sequence (DNA): TGTGCCAGCAGCCAGGGCCTGGACGGGGGCGGCAAAAACATTCAGTACTTC.

The V gene is TRBV29-1, the J gene TRBJ2-7; TRBD2 agrees at 7 bases. With V trimmed by 6 bases and J by 0 bases, 11 bases remained unmatched. The CDR3 runs to 15 residues. CDR1 and CDR2 (germline): SQVTM, ANQGSEA. CDR3 nucleotide sequence: TGCAGCGTCCGAAAACCGGGGGGTTTCTCCTACGAGCAGTACTTC. This encodes CSVRKPGGFSYEQYF.

This clonotype was observed many times. The genes are TRBV20-1 and TRBJ2-2; D might be TRBD2 (6 bases). In germline, CDR1 is DFQATT, CDR2 SNEGSKA (reference sequence). CDR3 length: 14 amino acids. V lost 0 bases and J 6 bases, leaving 11 bases between the germline ends. CDR3: CSAREGGRAGELFF. The CDR3 nucleotides read TGCAGTGCTAGAGAGGGGGGACGGGCCGGGGAGCTGTTTTTT.